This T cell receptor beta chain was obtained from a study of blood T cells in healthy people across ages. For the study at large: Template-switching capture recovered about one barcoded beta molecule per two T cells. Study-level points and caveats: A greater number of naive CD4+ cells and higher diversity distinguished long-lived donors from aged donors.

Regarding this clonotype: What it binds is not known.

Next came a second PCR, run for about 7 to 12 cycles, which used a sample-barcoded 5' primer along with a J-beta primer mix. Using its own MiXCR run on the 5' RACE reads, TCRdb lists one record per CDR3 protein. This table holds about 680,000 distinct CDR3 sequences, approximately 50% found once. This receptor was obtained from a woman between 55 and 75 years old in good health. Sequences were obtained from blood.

The CDR3 sequence is CASSSAGGPREQYF. Here the CDR3 DNA reads TGTGCCAGCAGTTCAGCGGGAGGGCCTCGCGAGCAGTACTTC. This chain connects TRBV28 to TRBJ2-7, with 10 bases fitting TRBD2. With V trimmed by 4 bases and J by 6 bases, 6 bases remained unmatched. Germline CDR1 is MDHEN and CDR2 is SYDVKM. The CDR3 totals 14 residues.